This is a list of T cell receptor beta chains from one sample in a study of T cell responses to AZD1222 COVID-19 vaccine. Clones were read by immunoSEQ multiplex PCR, and TCRdb kept only the in-frame ones, dropping some. Of about 93,000 clones listed, 70% to 90% are singletons. The sequenced sample was peripheral blood, obtained on day 0 of AZD1222 vaccination. The receptors derive from an adult in good health. Both conserved end residues are part of each CDR3. Expanded clones get a size class; other rows say once, few or many, or leave the size out.

J | V | size | CDR3
TRBJ2-2 | TRBV7-2 | once | CASSLAWGYDTGELFF
TRBJ2-5 | TRBV5-1 | NA | CASSSLQGNQETQYF
TRBJ2-7 | TRBV3-1/TRBV3-2 | NA | CASSQGVYEQYF
TRBJ2-5 | TRBV6-5 | NA | CASSRLGTGQETQYF
TRBJ1-1 | TRBV18 | once | CASSASGPGEAFF
TRBJ1-2 | TRBV11-2 | NA | CASSQVAGTGYTF
TRBJ2-7 | TRBV5-4 | NA | CASSLGSGDEQYF
TRBJ2-5 | TRBV2 | NA | CASSGPGPRQETQYF
TRBJ2-7 | TRBV30 | NA | CAWNQGAYEQYF
TRBJ1-4 | TRBV19 | NA | CASSLGTGVEKLFF
TRBJ2-1 | TRBV5-4 | once | CASSLGLAIYNEQFF
TRBJ1-4 | TRBV28 | NA | CASKGGATNEKLFF
TRBJ2-7 | TRBV7-5 | NA | CARSLEPEQAYEQYF
TRBJ2-2 | TRBV14 | NA | CASSQYATPGELFF
TRBJ2-3 | TRBV6-5 | few | CASSYSGVGDTDTQYF
TRBJ2-7 | TRBV6-5 | NA | CASSYSVSGNYEQYF
TRBJ1-2 | TRBV6-1 | NA | CASSDSGNGYTF
TRBJ1-1 | TRBV3-1/TRBV3-2 | NA | CASSHREKNTEAFF
TRBJ1-2 | TRBV6-1 | NA | CASSDWGQSVNYGYTF
TRBJ2-3 | TRBV15 | NA | CATSTRITSTDTQYF
TRBJ2-3 | TRBV6-1 | NA | CASSDGAGGTDTQYF
TRBJ2-7 | TRBV7-3 | NA | CASSYGQGLEQYF
TRBJ2-5 | TRBV9 | NA | CASSAGQVQETQYF
TRBJ2-6 | TRBV19 | NA | CASTGLAGGSGANVLTF
TRBJ1-5 | TRBV2 | NA | CASRDRGSSNQPQHF
TRBJ1-5 | TRBV19 | NA | CASSMDGVNQPQHF
TRBJ2-7 | TRBV4-1 | NA | CASSQEGRPYEQYF
TRBJ2-2 | TRBV12-3/TRBV12-4 | NA | CASTLEQPGELFF
TRBJ2-5 | TRBV11-2 | NA | CASSLVSQETQYF
TRBJ1-6 | TRBV18 | NA | CASSPFSWGSGSPLHF
TRBJ2-3 | TRBV15 | NA | CATSSPRGSTDTQYF
TRBJ1-3 | TRBV14 | NA | CASSQDRGSSGNTIYF
TRBJ2-3 | TRBV11-3 | NA | CASSWATSGSTDTQYF
TRBJ1-1 | TRBV7-9 | NA | CASSLNPPAFF
TRBJ1-2 | TRBV12-3/TRBV12-4 | NA | CASSPLGGYGYTF
TRBJ1-5 | TRBV21-1 | NA | CASSNSSGLYSNQPQHF
TRBJ1-1 | TRBV5-1 | few | CASSSGDTEAFF
TRBJ2-7 | TRBV7-8 | NA | CASSRAGLGYEQYF
TRBJ2-7 | TRBV3-1/TRBV3-2 | few | CASSPGQTSGGPIYEQYF
TRBJ1-1 | TRBV15 | NA | CATSNPTGETAEAFF
TRBJ2-1 | TRBV7-8 | NA | CASSPPGPMAYNEQFF
TRBJ2-2 | TRBV15 | NA | CATSRVSGGWTGELFF
TRBJ2-7 | TRBV7-2 | NA | CASSSGRGDKQYF
TRBJ2-1 | TRBV16 | NA | CASSQSRTGTQQFF
TRBJ2-7 | TRBV6-5 | NA | CASSYSTAREQYF
TRBJ1-1 | TRBV29-1 | NA | CSVNRGGNTEAFF
TRBJ2-3 | TRBV6-5 | NA | CASEQGAGDTQYF
TRBJ1-4 | TRBV18 | NA | CASSPDTTTNEKLFF
TRBJ2-6 | TRBV7-9 | NA | CASSLNPGRTGANVLTF
TRBJ1-1 | TRBV2 | NA | CASRGGPLNTEAFF
TRBJ2-7 | TRBV2 | NA | CASIAGQSYEQYF